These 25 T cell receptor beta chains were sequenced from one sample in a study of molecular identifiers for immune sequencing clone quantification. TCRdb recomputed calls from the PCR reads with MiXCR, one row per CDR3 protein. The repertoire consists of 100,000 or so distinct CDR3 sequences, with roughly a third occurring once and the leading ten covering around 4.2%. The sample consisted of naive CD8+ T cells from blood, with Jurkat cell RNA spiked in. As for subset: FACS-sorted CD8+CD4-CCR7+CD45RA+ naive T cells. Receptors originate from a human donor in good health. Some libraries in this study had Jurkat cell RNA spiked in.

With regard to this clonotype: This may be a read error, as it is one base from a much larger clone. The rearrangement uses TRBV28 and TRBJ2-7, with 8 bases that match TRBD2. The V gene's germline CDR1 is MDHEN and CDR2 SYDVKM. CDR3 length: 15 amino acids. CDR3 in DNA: TGTGCCAGCAGGTTATTGGGGACTAGTTCCTACGAGCAGTACTTC. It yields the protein CASRLLGTSSYEQYF.

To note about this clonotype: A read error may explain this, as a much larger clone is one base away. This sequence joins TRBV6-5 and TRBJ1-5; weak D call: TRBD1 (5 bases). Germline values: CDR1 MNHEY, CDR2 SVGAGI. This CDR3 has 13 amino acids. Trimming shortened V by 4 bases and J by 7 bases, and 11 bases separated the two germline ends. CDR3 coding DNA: TGTGCCAGCAGTTCCGGGGGGTGGCAGCCCCAGCATTTT. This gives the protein CASSSGGWQPQHF.

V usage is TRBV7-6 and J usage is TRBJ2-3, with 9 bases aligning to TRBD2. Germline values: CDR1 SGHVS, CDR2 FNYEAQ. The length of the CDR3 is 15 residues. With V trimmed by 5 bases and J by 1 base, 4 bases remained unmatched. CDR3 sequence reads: CASSARTSGTDTQYF. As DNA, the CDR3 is TGTGCCAGCAGCGCTCGGACTAGCGGCACAGATACGCAGTATTTT.

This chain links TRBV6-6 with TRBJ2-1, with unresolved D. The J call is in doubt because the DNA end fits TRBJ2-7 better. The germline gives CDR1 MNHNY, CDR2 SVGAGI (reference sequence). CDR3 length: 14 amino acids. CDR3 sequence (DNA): TGTGCCAGCAGTTACCGGTGGGCGGAGAATGAGCAGTACTTC. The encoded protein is CASSYRWAENEQYF.

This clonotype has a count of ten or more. In DNA, the CDR3 is TGTGCCAGCAGCCGGTCGCCAGATACGCAGTATTTT. It is translated as CASSRSPDTQYF. The V gene is TRBV12-3 or TRBV12-4, the J gene TRBJ2-3; D gene ambiguous. The CDR3 runs 12 residues. V lost 6 bases and J 4 bases, leaving 8 bases between the germline ends.

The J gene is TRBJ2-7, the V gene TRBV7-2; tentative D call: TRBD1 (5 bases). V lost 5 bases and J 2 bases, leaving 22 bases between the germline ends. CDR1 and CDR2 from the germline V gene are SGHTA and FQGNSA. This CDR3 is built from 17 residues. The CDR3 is CASSQPQGSGMPYEQYF. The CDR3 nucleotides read TGTGCCAGCAGCCAGCCCCAGGGATCAGGGATGCCCTACGAGCAGTACTTC.

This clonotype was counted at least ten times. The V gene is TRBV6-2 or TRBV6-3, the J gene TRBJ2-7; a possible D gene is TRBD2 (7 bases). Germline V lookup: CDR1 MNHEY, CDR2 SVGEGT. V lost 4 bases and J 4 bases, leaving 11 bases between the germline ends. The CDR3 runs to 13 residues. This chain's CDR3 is CASSSRGAYEQYF. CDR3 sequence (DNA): TGTGCCAGCAGTTCCCGGGGGGCTTACGAGCAGTACTTC.

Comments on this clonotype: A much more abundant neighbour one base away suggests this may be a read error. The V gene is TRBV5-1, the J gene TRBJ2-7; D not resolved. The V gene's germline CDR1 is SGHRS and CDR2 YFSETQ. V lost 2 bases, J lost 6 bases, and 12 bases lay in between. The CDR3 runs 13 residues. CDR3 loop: CASSFDRAFEQYF. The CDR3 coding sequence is TGCGCCAGCAGCTTCGACCGAGCCTTCGAGCAGTACTTC. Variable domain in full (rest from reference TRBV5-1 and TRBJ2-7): KAGVTQTPRYLIKTRGQQVTLSCSPISGHRSVSWYQQTPGQGLQFLFEYFSETQRNKGNFPGRFSGRQFSNSRSEMNVSTLELGDSALYLCASSFDRAFEQYFGPGTRLTVT.

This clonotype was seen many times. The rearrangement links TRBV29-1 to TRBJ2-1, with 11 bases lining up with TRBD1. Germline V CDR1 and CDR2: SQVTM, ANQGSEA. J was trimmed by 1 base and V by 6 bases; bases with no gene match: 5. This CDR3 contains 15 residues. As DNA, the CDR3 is TGCAGCGTGACGTGGGACAGGGGGTCCTACAATGAGCAGTTCTTC. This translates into CSVTWDRGSYNEQFF.

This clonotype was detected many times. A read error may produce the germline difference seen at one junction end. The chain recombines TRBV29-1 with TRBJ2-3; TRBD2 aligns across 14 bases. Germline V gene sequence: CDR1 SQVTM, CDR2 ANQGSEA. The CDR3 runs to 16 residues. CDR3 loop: CSVEGTSGRSADTQYF. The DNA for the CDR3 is TGCAGCGTGGAAGGGACTAGCGGGAGAAGCGCAGATACGCAGTATTTT.

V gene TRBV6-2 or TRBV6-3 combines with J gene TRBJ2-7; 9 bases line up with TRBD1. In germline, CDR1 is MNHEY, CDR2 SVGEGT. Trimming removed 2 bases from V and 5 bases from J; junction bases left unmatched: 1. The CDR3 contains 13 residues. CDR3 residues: CASSYRDRDEQYF. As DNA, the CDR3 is TGTGCCAGCAGTTACCGGGACAGGGACGAGCAGTACTTC.

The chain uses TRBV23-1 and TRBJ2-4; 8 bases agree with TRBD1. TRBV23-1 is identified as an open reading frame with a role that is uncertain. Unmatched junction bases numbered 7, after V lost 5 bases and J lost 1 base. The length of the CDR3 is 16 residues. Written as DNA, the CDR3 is TGCGCCAGCAGTGCAAACAGGGGGAGGGCCAAAAACATTCAGTACTTC. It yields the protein CASSANRGRAKNIQYF.

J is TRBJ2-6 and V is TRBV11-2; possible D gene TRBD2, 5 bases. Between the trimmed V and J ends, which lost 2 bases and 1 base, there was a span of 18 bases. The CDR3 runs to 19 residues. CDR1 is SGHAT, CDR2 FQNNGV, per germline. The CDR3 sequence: CASSLFFPPGSSGANVLTF. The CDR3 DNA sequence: TGTGCCAGCAGCTTATTTTTTCCCCCGGGGAGTTCTGGGGCCAACGTCCTGACTTTC.

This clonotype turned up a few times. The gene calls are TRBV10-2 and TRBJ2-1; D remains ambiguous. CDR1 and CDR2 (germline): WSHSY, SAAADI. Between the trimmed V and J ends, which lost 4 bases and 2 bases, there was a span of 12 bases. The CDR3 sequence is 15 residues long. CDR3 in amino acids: CASSAVPPAYNEQFF. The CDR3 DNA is TGCGCCAGCAGTGCGGTTCCTCCTGCCTACAATGAGCAGTTCTTC.

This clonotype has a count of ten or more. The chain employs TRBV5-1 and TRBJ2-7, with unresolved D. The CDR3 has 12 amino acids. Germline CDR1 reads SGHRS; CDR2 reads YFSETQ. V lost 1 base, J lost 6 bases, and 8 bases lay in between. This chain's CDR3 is CASSLLAGEQYF. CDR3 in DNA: TGCGCCAGCAGCTTGTTAGCAGGCGAGCAGTACTTC.

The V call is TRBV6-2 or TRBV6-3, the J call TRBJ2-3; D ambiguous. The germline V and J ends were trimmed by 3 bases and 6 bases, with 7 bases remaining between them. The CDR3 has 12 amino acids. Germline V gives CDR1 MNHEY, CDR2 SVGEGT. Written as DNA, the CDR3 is TGTGCCAGCAGTTATTGGCGCGATACGCAGTATTTT. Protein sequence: CASSYWRDTQYF.

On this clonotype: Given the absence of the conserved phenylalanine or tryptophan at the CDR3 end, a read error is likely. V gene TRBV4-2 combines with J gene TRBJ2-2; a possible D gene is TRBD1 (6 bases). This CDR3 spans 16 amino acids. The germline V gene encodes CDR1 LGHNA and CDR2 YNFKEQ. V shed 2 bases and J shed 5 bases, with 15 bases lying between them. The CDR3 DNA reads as TGTGCCAGCAGCCAATTTTCCGCAGGGGAGACCGGGGAGCTGTTTTAT. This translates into CASSQFSAGETGELFY.

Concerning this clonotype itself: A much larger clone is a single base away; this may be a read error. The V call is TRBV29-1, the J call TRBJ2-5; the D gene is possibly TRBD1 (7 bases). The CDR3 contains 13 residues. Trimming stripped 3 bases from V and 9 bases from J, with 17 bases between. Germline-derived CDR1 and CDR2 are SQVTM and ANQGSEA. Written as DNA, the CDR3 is TGCAGCGTTGAGGAGGGGGCTGAGAAGGCCCAGTACTTC. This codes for CSVEEGAEKAQYF.

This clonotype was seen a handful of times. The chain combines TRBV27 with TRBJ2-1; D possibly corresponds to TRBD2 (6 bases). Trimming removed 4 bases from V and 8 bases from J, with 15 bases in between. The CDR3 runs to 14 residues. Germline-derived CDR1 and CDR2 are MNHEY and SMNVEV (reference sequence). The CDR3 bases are TGTGCCAGCAGTTGGGGGAGGCCCTTGGATGAGCAGTTCTTC. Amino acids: CASSWGRPLDEQFF.

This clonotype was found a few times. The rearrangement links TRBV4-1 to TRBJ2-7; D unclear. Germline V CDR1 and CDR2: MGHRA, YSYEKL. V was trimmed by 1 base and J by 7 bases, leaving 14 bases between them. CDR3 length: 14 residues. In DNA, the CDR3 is TGCGCCAGCAGCCAAGTCCGTAGTCCCCGGGAGCAGTACTTC. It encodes CASSQVRSPREQYF.

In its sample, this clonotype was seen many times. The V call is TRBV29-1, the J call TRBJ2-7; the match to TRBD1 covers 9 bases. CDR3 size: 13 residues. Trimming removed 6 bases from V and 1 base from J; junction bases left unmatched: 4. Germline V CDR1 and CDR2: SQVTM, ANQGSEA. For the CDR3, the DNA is TGCAGCGTATGGACAGGGGAGTCCTACGAGCAGTACTTC. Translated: CSVWTGESYEQYF.

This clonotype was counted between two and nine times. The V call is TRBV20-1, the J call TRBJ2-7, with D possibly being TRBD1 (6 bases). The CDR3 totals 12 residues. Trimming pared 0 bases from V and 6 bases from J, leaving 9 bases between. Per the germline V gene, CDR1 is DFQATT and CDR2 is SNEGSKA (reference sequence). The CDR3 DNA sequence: TGCAGTGCTAGAGAGGACAGAATCGAGCAGTACTTC. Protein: CSAREDRIEQYF.

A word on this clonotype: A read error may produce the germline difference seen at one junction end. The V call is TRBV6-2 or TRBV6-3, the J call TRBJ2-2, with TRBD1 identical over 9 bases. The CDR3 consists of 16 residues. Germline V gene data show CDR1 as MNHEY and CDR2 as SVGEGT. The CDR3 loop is CASSYTGTGRTEELFF. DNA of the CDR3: TGTGCCAGCAGTTACACCGGGACAGGGAGGACCGAGGAGCTGTTTTTT.

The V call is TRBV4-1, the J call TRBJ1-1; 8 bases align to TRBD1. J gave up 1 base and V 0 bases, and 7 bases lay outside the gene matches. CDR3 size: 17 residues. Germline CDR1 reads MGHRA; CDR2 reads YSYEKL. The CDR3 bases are TGCGCCAGCAGCCAAGAACCGCCAGGGGGCTGGAACACTGAAGCTTTCTTT. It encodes CASSQEPPGGWNTEAFF.

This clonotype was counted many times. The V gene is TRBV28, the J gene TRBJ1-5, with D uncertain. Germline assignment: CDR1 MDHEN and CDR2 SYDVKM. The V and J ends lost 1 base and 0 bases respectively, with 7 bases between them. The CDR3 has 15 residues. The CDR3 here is CASSLYRYSNQPQHF. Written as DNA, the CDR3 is TGTGCCAGCAGTTTATACCGTTATAGCAATCAGCCCCAGCATTTT.